This T cell receptor beta chain derives from a study of graft-versus-host responses after intestinal transplantation. Study results and limitations: Allografts from individuals with graft-donor T cell macrochimerism displayed high graft-versus-host to host-versus-graft clonal ratios. Investigators detected GvH clones in recipient marrow, with some emerging earlier in ileum or blood.

CDR1 LNHDA and CDR2 SQIVND come from the germline V gene (reference sequence). V shed 7 bases and J 3 bases; nucleotides not matched to a gene: 9. This CDR3 has 15 amino acids. Repertoires were generated with immunoSEQ multiplex PCR, while TCRdb's copy carries only in-frame clones and drops some. Here the sample spans approximately 19,000 clones, more than 30% being singletons. The table lists this clone with a few counts. The sample here was alloreactive CD4+ T cells from a mixed lymphocyte reaction culture, taken before intestinal transplant. Subset here: CFSE-low proliferating T cells sorted from roughly 6-day pre-transplant mixed lymphocyte reaction (GvH or HvG direction). The TCR originated in a human patient who received an intestinal transplant. The chain combines TRBV19 with TRBJ1-5; TRBD1 agrees at 7 bases. CDR3 in DNA: TGTGCCAGTACCTCTCCGGACAGGTTCAATCAGCCCCAGCATTTT. Its protein is CASTSPDRFNQPQHF.